This T cell receptor (beta chain) is drawn from a study of post-analysis software for immune sequencing data. About the study: Disease courses included relapsing-remitting, secondary progressive and progressive-relapsing multiple sclerosis.

The library was made from cDNA and included unique molecular identifiers. Around 500,000 cDNA molecules were obtained from approximately 0.91 to 9.4 million T cells. MiXCR was run by TCRdb on the PCR reads, yielding one entry per CDR3 protein. This table has hundreds of thousands of distinct CDR3 sequences, roughly 47% appearing once. The CDR3 has 13 residues. Trimming pared 2 bases from V and 6 bases from J, leaving 11 bases between. Per the germline V gene, CDR1 is ENHRY and CDR2 is SYGVKD. Concerning this clonotype itself: Its target is not known.

Findings of the study overall: Strong same-batch co-clustering of samples appeared with F measure clustering. Significantly lower normalized Chao1 diversity was seen in multiple sclerosis patients than in controls. Patients used about five TRBV segments, including TRBV5-6, TRBV5-1 and TRBV20-1, more often than controls.

The sequencing sample was made of blood. The sequence was collected from a girl aged 5 to 17 with multiple sclerosis. The V gene is TRBV10-3, the J gene TRBJ2-7; D ambiguous. This chain's CDR3 is CAISEGIAGEQYF. CDR3 in DNA: TGTGCCATCAGTGAGGGGATAGCAGGCGAGCAGTACTTC.